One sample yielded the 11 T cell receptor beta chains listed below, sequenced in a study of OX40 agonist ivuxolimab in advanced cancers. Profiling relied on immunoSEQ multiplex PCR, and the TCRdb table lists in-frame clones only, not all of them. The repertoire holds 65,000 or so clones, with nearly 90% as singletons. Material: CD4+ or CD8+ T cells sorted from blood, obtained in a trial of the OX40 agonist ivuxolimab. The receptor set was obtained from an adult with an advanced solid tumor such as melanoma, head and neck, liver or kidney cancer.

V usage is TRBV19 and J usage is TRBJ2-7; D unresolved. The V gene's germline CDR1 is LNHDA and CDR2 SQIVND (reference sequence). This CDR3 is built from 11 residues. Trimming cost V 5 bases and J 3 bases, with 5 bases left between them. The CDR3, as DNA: TGTGCCAGTAGTCCGGGCTACGAGCAGTACTTC. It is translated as CASSPGYEQYF.

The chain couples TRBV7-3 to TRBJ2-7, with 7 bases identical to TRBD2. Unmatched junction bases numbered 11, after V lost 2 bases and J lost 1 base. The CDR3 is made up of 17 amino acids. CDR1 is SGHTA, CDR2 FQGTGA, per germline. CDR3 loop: CASSLEASGFTSYEQYF. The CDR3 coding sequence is TGTGCCAGCAGCTTAGAAGCTAGCGGATTTACGTCCTACGAGCAGTACTTC.

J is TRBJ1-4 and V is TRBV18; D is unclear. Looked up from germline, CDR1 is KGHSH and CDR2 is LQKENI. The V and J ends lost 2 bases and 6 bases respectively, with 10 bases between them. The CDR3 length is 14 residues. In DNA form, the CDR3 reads TGTGCCAGCTCACCAGCGTTGCCAGATGAAAAACTGTTTTTT. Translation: CASSPALPDEKLFF.

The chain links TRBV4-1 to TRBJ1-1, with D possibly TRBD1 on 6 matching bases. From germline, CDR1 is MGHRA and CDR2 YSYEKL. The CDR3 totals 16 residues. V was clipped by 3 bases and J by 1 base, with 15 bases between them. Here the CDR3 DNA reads TGCGCCAGCAGCCAGGTTTTCCAGGGGAGGAACACTGAAGCTTTCTTT. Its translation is CASSQVFQGRNTEAFF.

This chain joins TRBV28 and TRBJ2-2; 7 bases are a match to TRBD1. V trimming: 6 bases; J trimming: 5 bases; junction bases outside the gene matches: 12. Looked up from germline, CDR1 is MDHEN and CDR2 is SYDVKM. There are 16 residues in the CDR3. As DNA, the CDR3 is TGTGCCAGCAGCTCACGCGGACAGGACCGGACCGGGGAGCTGTTTTTT. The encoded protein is CASSSRGQDRTGELFF.

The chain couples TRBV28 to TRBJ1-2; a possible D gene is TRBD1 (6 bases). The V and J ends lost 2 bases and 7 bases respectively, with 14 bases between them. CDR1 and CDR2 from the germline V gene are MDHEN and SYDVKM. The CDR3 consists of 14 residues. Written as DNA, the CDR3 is TGTGCCAGCAGTTTAGGCAGGGGCGGCGGTGGCTACACCTTC. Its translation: CASSLGRGGGGYTF.

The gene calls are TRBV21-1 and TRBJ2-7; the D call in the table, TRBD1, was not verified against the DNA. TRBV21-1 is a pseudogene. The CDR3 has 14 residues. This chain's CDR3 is CASSKLRTVCEQYF. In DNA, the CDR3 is TGTGCCAGCAGCAAACTGAGGACAGTCTGCGAGCAGTACTTC.

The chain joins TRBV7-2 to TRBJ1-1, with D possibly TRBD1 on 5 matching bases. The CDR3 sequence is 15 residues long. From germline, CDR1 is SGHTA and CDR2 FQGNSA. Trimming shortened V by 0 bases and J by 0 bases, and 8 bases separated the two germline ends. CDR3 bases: TGTGCCAGCAGCTTAGCGTCAGGGCTGAACACTGAAGCTTTCTTT. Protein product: CASSLASGLNTEAFF.

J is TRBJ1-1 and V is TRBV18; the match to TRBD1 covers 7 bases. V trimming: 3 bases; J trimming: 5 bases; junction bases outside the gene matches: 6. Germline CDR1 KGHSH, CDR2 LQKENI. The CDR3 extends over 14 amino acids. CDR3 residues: CASSPIQGMTEAFF. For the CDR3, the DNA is TGTGCCAGCTCACCTATACAGGGGATGACTGAAGCTTTCTTT.

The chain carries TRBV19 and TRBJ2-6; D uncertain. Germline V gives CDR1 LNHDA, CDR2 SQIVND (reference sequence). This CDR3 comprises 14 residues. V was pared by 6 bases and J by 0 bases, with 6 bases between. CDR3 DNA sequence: TGTGCCAGTAGAACCCTCTCTGGGGCCAACGTCCTGACTTTC. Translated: CASRTLSGANVLTF.

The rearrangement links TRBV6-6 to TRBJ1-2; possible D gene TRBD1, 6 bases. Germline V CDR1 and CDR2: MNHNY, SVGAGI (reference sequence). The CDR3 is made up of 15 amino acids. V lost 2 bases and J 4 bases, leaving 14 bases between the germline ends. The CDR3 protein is CASSYDGGQAYGYTF. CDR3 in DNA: TGTGCCAGCAGTTACGACGGGGGGCAGGCCTATGGCTACACCTTC.